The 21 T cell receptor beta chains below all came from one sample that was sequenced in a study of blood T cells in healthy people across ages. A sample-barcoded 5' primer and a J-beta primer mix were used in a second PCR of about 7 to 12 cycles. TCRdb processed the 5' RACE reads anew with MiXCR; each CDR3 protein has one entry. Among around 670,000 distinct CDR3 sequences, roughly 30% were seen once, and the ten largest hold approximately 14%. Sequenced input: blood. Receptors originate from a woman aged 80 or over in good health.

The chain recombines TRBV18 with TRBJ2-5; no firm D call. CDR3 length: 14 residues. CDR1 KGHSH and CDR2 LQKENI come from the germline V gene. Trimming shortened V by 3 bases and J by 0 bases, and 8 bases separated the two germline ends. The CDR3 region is CASSPLANQETQYF. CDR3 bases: TGTGCCAGCTCACCTCTTGCGAACCAAGAGACCCAGTACTTC.

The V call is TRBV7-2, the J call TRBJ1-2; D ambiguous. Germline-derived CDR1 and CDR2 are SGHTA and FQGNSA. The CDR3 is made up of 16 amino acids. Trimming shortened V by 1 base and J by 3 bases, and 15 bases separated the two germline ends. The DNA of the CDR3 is TGTGCCAGCAGCTTAGTGTCAGCTGCGACCTACTATGGCTACACCTTC. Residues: CASSLVSAATYYGYTF.

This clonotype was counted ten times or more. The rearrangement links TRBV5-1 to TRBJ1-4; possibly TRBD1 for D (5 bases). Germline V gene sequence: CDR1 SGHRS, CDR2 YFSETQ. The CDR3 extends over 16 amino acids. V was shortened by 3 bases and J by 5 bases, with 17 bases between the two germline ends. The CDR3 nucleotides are TGCGCCAGCAGCTCCCTCGGGGGATACCAAAATGAAAAACTGTTTTTT. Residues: CASSSLGGYQNEKLFF.

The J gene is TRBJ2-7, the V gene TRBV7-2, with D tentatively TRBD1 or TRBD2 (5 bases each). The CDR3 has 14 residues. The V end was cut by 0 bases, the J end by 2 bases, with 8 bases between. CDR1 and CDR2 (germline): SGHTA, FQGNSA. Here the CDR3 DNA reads TGTGCCAGCAGCTTAGCCGGGGCCCCCTACGAGCAGTACTTC. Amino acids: CASSLAGAPYEQYF.

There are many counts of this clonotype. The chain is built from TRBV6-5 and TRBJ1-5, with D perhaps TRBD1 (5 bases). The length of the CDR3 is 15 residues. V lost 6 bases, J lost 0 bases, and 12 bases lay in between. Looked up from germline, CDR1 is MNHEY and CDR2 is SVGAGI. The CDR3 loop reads CASRVTENSNQPQHF. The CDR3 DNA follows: TGTGCCAGCAGGGTGACAGAGAATAGCAATCAGCCCCAGCATTTT.

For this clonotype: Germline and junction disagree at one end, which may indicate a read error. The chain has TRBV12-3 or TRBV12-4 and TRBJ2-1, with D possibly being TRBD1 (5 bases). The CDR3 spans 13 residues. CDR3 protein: CASRLVSGNEQFF. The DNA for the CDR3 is TGTGCCAGCAGGTTAGTATCAGGGAATGAGCAGTTCTTC.

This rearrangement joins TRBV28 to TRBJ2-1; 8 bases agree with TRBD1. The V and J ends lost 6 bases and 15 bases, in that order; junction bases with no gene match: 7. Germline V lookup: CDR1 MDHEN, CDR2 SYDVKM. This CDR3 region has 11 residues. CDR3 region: CASRDGDRGFF. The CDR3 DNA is TGTGCCAGCAGGGACGGAGACAGGGGGTTCTTC.

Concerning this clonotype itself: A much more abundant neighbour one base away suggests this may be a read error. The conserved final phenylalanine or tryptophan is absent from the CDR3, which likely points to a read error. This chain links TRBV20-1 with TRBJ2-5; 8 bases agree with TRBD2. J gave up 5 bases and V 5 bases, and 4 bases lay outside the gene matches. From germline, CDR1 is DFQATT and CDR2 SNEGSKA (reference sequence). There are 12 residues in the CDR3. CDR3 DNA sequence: TGCAGTGCTGGGCGGGGGGACGAGACCCAGTACTGC. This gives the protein CSAGRGDETQYC.

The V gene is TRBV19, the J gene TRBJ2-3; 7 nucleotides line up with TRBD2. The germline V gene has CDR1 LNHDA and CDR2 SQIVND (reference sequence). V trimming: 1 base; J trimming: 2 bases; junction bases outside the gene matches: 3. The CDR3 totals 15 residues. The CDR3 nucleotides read TGTGCCAGTAGTATAGCGGGGGGAATCACAGATACGCAGTATTTT. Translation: CASSIAGGITDTQYF.

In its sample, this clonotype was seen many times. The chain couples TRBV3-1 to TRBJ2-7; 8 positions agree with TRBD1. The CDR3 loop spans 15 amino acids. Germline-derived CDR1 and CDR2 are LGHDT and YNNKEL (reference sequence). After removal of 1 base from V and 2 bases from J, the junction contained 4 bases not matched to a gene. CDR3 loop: CASSQGTGYTYEQYF. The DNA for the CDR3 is TGTGCCAGCAGCCAAGGGACAGGGTATACCTACGAGCAGTACTTC.

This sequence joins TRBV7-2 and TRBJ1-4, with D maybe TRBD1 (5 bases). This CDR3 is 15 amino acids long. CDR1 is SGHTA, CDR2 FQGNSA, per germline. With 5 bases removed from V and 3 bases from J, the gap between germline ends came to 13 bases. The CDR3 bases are TGTGCCAGCAGCACGGGGCCCTTTCCTAATGAAAAACTGTTTTTT. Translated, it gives CASSTGPFPNEKLFF.

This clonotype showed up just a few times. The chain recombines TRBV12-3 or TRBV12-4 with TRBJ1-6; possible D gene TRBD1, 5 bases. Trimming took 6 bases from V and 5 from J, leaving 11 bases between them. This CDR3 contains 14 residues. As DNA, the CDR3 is TGTGCCAGCAGAGTCCAGGGAAATAATTCACCCCTCCACTTT. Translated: CASRVQGNNSPLHF.

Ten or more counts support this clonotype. The CDR3 is CSATGTDPPLHF. In nucleotides, the CDR3 is TGCAGTGCTACCGGGACAGATCCACCCCTCCACTTT. The J gene is TRBJ1-6, the V gene TRBV20-1, with 7 bases fitting TRBD1. The germline gives CDR1 DFQATT, CDR2 SNEGSKA (reference sequence). V dropped 4 bases and J dropped 11; count of bases not matched to a gene: 5. The CDR3 is 12 amino acids.

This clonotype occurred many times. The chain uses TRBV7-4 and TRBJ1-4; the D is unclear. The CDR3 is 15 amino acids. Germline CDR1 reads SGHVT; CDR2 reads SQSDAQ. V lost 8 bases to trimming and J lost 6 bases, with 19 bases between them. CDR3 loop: CASRTRDRRDEKLFF. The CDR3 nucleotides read TGTGCCAGCCGTACCCGAGACCGGAGAGATGAAAAACTGTTTTTT.

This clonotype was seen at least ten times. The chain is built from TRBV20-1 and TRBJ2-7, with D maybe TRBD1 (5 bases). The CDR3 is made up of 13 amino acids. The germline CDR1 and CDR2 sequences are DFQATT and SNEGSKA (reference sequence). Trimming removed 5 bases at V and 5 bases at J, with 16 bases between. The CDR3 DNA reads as TGCAGTGCTTTCAGGGCCCCTCGCGACGAGCAGTACTTC. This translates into CSAFRAPRDEQYF.

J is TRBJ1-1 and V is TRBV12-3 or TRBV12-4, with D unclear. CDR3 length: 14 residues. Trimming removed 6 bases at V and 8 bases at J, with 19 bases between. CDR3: CASRLQPLVIEAFF. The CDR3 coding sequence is TGTGCCAGCAGATTACAGCCTCTGGTTATAGAAGCTTTCTTT.

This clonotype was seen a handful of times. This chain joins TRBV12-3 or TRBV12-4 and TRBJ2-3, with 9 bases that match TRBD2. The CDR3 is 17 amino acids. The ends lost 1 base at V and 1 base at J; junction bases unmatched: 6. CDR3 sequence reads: CASSLDVAGEGTDTQYF. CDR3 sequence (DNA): TGTGCCAGCAGTTTAGACGTAGCGGGGGAGGGCACAGATACGCAGTATTTT.

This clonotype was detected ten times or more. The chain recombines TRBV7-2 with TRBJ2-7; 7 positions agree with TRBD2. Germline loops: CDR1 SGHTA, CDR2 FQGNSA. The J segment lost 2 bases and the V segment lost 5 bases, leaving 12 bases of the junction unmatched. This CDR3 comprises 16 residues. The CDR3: CASSHRWAGETYEQYF. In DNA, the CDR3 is TGTGCCAGCAGCCACCGTTGGGCGGGGGAAACCTACGAGCAGTACTTC.

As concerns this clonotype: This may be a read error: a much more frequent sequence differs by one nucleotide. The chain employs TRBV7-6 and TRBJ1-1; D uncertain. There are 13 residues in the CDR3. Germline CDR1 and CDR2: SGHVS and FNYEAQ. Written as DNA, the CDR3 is TGTGTCAGCAGCCCTCGGAAGAACACTGAAGCTTTCTTT. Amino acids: CVSSPRKNTEAFF.

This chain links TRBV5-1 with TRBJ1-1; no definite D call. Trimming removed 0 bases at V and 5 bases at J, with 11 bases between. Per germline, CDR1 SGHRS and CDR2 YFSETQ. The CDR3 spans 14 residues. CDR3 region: CASSLEDSETEAFF. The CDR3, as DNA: TGCGCCAGCAGCTTGGAAGATTCGGAAACTGAAGCTTTCTTT.

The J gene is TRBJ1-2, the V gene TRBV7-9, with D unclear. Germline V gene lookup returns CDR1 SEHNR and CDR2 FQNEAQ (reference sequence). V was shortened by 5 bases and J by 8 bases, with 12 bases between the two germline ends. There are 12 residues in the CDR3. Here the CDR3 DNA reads TGTGCCAGCAGCCCTAGCGGGTCCGGCTACACCTTC. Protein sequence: CASSPSGSGYTF. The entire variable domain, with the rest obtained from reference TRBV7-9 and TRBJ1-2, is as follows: DTGVSQNPRHKITKRGQNVTFRCDPISEHNRLYWYRQTLGQGPEFLTYFQNEAQLEKSRLLSDRFSAERPKGSFSTLEIQRTEQGDSAMYLCASSPSGSGYTFGSGTRLTVV.